This passage covers 16 T cell receptor beta chains from one sample sequenced in a study of Ad26.COV2.S vaccination and SARS-CoV-2 variants. The data were produced by immunoSEQ multiplex PCR, yet TCRdb's version contains in-frame clones alone and is incomplete. Of 300,000 to 350,000 clones in the sample, approximately 86% are singletons; the top ten hold approximately 11%. Noted treatment: roughly 18 received Ad26.COV2.S at low or high dose, single or two shots; 5 received placebo; per-sample allocation not given. Each sample was drawn 63 days after the first injection (of vaccine or placebo). The sequencing here drew on peripheral blood, taken in a trial of Ad26.COV2.S vaccine versus placebo. These receptors were collected from a person between 18 and 59 years old who received the Ad26.COV2.S COVID-19 vaccine or a placebo.

The chain recombines TRBV7-2 with TRBJ2-1; 8 bases line up with TRBD2. The CDR3 is 15 amino acids. The V segment lost 4 bases and the J segment 0 bases; nucleotides outside the gene matches: 2. Germline CDR1 and CDR2: SGHTA and FQGNSA. The CDR3 loop reads CASSSAGASYNEQFF. The CDR3 DNA is TGTGCCAGCAGCTCAGCGGGAGCCTCCTACAATGAGCAGTTCTTC.

This chain links TRBV7-9 with TRBJ1-2; D gene unclear. The CDR3 loop spans 16 amino acids. Trimming took off 1 base at V and 4 bases at J, with 16 bases between the two ends. Germline assignment: CDR1 SEHNR and CDR2 FQNEAQ (reference sequence). The CDR3 nucleotides read TGTGCCAGCAGCTTAGGGGCGCTGGATTCAGCCTATGGCTACACCTTC. Residues: CASSLGALDSAYGYTF.

V is TRBV5-1 and J is TRBJ2-1; D could derive from TRBD1 or TRBD2 (6 bases each). The germline gives CDR1 SGHRS, CDR2 YFSETQ. Trimming left V 3 bases short and J 7 bases short, with 17 bases between. The CDR3 is 15 residues long. CDR3 sequence: CASSWGDIAGNEQFF. CDR3 bases: TGCGCCAGCAGCTGGGGGGACATCGCTGGGAATGAGCAGTTCTTC.

The chain is built from TRBV7-9 and TRBJ1-3, with TRBD1 matching over 8 bases. The CDR3 length is 17 residues. Trimming at V came to 3 bases and at J to 4 bases, leaving 11 bases not matched to a gene. Per germline, CDR1 SEHNR and CDR2 FQNEAQ (reference sequence). The CDR3 protein is CASSLGAGGDSGNTIYF. As DNA, the CDR3 is TGTGCCAGCAGCTTGGGGGCAGGGGGCGATTCCGGAAACACCATATATTTT. The variable domain in full, with the rest retrieved from reference TRBV7-9 and TRBJ1-3, is DTGVSQNPRHKITKRGQNVTFRCDPISEHNRLYWYRQTLGQGPEFLTYFQNEAQLEKSRLLSDRFSAERPKGSFSTLEIQRTEQGDSAMYLCASSLGAGGDSGNTIYFGEGSWLTVV.

The chain carries TRBV27 and TRBJ2-7; D remains unclear. Germline CDR1 and CDR2: MNHEY and SMNVEV (reference sequence). The CDR3 length is 16 residues. V was pared by 1 base and J by 2 bases, with 15 bases between. As DNA, the CDR3 is TGTGCCAGCAGTTTATTTGCCCCGGCGTTAGCCTACGAGCAGTACTTC. Its protein is CASSLFAPALAYEQYF.

This chain uses TRBV28 with TRBJ1-5; possible D gene TRBD1, 5 bases. CDR1 and CDR2 from the germline V gene are MDHEN and SYDVKM. Trimming left V 7 bases short and J 5 bases short, with 12 bases between. The CDR3 length is 13 residues. CDR3 sequence: CASTAGGYQPQHF. The CDR3 coding sequence is TGTGCCAGCACGGCCGGGGGGTATCAGCCCCAGCATTTT. Looking up the rest from reference TRBV28 and TRBJ1-5 gives the full variable domain: DVKVTQSSRYLVKRTGEKVFLECVQDMDHENMFWYRQDPGLGLRLIYFSYDVKMKEKGDIPEGYSVSREKKERFSLILESASTNQTSMYLCASTAGGYQPQHFGDGTRLSIL.

This clone was observed once. This sequence joins TRBV28 and TRBJ1-2; D is undetermined. The CDR3 totals 15 residues. The V and J ends lost 4 bases and 2 bases respectively, with 14 bases between them. Germline V gives CDR1 MDHEN, CDR2 SYDVKM. The CDR3 nucleotides read TGTGCCAGCAGTTCTCAAGGCTCCTCAAACTATGGCTACACCTTC. This codes for CASSSQGSSNYGYTF.

The rearrangement joins TRBV2 to TRBJ2-5; tentative D call: TRBD2 (6 bases). V lost 7 bases and J 1 base, leaving 10 bases between the germline ends. Germline CDR1 SNHLY, CDR2 FYNNEI. This CDR3 spans 13 amino acids. The CDR3 sequence: CASNLAFQETQYF. DNA for the CDR3: TGTGCCAGCAATCTAGCGTTCCAAGAGACCCAGTACTTC.

This rearrangement joins TRBV6-4 to TRBJ2-3, with TRBD2 identical over 8 bases. This CDR3 has 15 amino acids. Germline loops: CDR1 MRHNA, CDR2 SNTAGT. V trimming: 5 bases; J trimming: 1 base; junction bases outside the gene matches: 5. DNA for the CDR3: TGTGCCAGCAGTTTGACTAGCGCGGGCACAGATACGCAGTATTTT. Translated: CASSLTSAGTDTQYF.

This chain joins TRBV27 and TRBJ1-2, with D maybe TRBD1 (5 bases). This CDR3 comprises 14 residues. The ends were cut back, 4 bases at V and 8 bases at J, with 17 bases in the middle. The germline gives CDR1 MNHEY, CDR2 SMNVEV (reference sequence). In DNA form, the CDR3 reads TGTGCCAGCAGTTCCTCCGGGGCCTGGGGCGGCTACACCTTC. Amino acids: CASSSSGAWGGYTF.

V gene TRBV10-1 combines with J gene TRBJ2-3; 7 nucleotides align to TRBD2. Looked up from germline, CDR1 is WNHNN and CDR2 is SYGVQD (reference sequence). The CDR3 extends over 13 amino acids. V lost 5 bases, J lost 5 bases, and 4 bases stayed unmatched. In DNA, the CDR3 is TGCGCCAGCAGTACTAGCGCGGGAGATACGCAGTATTTT. It translates to CASSTSAGDTQYF.

The V gene is TRBV25-1, the J gene TRBJ2-7; tentative D call: TRBD2 (7 bases). The CDR3 is made up of 15 amino acids. The germline V and J ends were trimmed by 6 bases and 4 bases, with 19 bases remaining between them. The germline CDR1 and CDR2 sequences are MGHDK and SYGVNS. CDR3 nucleotides: TGTGCCAGCAGGGGAATGGGGGGGGCGGAGTACGAGCAGTACTTC. This gives the protein CASRGMGGAEYEQYF.

The rearrangement links TRBV5-4 to TRBJ2-1, with 7 bases aligning to TRBD2. Germline CDR1 SGHNT, CDR2 YYREEE (reference sequence). V was clipped by 8 bases and J by 0 bases; unmatched bases: 5. The CDR3 extends over 14 amino acids. The CDR3 DNA reads TGTGCCAGTGGGTGGGGGGGCTCCTACAATGAGCAGTTCTTC. It codes for CASGWGGSYNEQFF.

The CDR3 loop is CASSLGRTEAFF. The CDR3 region has the DNA TGTGCCAGCAGCTTAGGAAGGACTGAAGCTTTCTTT. The V and J genes are TRBV7-9 and TRBJ1-1; D unresolved. CDR3 length equals 12 residues. Per germline, CDR1 SEHNR and CDR2 FQNEAQ (reference sequence). Trimming took 1 base from V and 5 from J, leaving 5 bases between them.

The chain couples TRBV27 to TRBJ2-7, with TRBD2 identical over 9 bases. The length of the CDR3 is 17 residues. CDR1 MNHEY and CDR2 SMNVEV come from the germline V gene (reference sequence). The J segment lost 1 base and the V segment lost 6 bases, leaving 13 bases of the junction unmatched. This chain's CDR3 is CASRPSGTSGWSYEQYF. CDR3 sequence (DNA): TGTGCCAGCAGACCGTCGGGAACTAGCGGGTGGTCCTACGAGCAGTACTTC.

The chain carries TRBV11-3 and TRBJ2-7, with D possibly matching TRBD2 (5 bases). The germline CDR1 and CDR2 sequences are SGHNT and YENEEA. The CDR3 runs 14 residues. V was pared by 1 base and J by 2 bases, with 9 bases between. The CDR3 sequence: CASSLGGSPYEQYF. The DNA of the CDR3 is TGTGCCAGCAGCTTAGGAGGGTCGCCCTACGAGCAGTACTTC.